Each of the 8 T cell receptor beta chains below was sequenced from the same sample in a study of PD-1 blockade in classical Hodgkin lymphoma. All patients experienced relapse after autologous stem cell transplantation, and brentuximab vedotin exposure was variable. Sequencing was performed with immunoSEQ multiplex PCR; in TCRdb, only in-frame clones are kept and a portion is missing. The repertoire includes roughly 13,000 clones, around 80% of them detected once, and roughly 25% sits in the top ten. The sequenced sample was peripheral blood mononuclear cells (PBMCs), obtained at baseline. These receptor sequences come from a human donor with classical Hodgkin lymphoma.

The chain uses TRBV7-2 and TRBJ1-2, with D perhaps matching TRBD1 (6 bases). The germline V and J ends were trimmed by 0 bases and 8 bases, with 13 bases remaining between them. Germline CDR1 reads SGHTA; CDR2 reads FQGNSA. The CDR3 extends over 14 amino acids. In DNA, the CDR3 is TGTGCCAGCAGCTTAGCAGGGGCTCAGGGGGGCTACACCTTC. It specifies CASSLAGAQGGYTF. Drawing the rest from reference TRBV7-2 and TRBJ1-2, the complete variable domain is GAGVSQSPSNKVTEKGKDVELRCDPISGHTALYWYRQSLGQGLEFLIYFQGNSAPDKSGLPSDRFSAERTGGSVSTLTIQRTQQEDSAVYLCASSLAGAQGGYTFGSGTRLTVV.

This chain uses TRBV7-9 with TRBJ2-5; 13 bases map to TRBD2. CDR3 length equals 16 residues. V shed 1 base and J 3 bases; nucleotides not matched to a gene: 2. Germline loops: CDR1 SEHNR, CDR2 FQNEAQ (reference sequence). This CDR3 is CASSLVLAGGKETQYF. In DNA, the CDR3 is TGTGCCAGCAGCTTAGTACTAGCGGGAGGGAAAGAGACCCAGTACTTC.

The chain links TRBV7-9 to TRBJ2-5; 10 bases align to TRBD2. Germline trimming cut 5 bases from V and 2 bases from J; bases unmatched to any gene: 5. The CDR3 runs to 15 residues. Germline assignment: CDR1 SEHNR and CDR2 FQNEAQ (reference sequence). In nucleotides, the CDR3 is TGTGCCAGCAGCATTTGGACTAGCGGACAAGAGACCCAGTACTTC. This codes for CASSIWTSGQETQYF.

The chain couples TRBV28 to TRBJ1-2; tentatively, D is TRBD1 (6 bases). The CDR3 is made up of 12 amino acids. Trimming cost V 6 bases and J 4 bases, with 9 bases left between them. CDR1 and CDR2 (germline): MDHEN, SYDVKM. The CDR3 DNA follows: TGTGCCAGCAGGAGGGGGACCTATGGCTACACCTTC. The encoded protein is CASRRGTYGYTF.

The table lists this clone with a few counts. The chain carries TRBV29-1 and TRBJ2-1; D may match TRBD1 or TRBD2 (5 bases each). Germline CDR1 is SQVTM and CDR2 is ANQGSEA. Between the trimmed V and J ends, which lost 1 base and 6 bases, there was a span of 10 bases. The CDR3 totals 13 residues. CDR3: CSVEGRDLNEQFF. In DNA form, the CDR3 reads TGCAGCGTTGAAGGACGGGACCTCAATGAGCAGTTCTTC.

This sequence joins TRBV6-5 and TRBJ1-3; 7 nucleotides match TRBD1. Germline V gives CDR1 MNHEY, CDR2 SVGAGI. The CDR3 is 15 residues long. The ends lost 2 bases at V and 2 bases at J; junction bases unmatched: 3. CDR3 sequence: CASSYDREAGNTIYF. CDR3 bases: TGTGCCAGCAGTTACGACAGGGAGGCTGGAAACACCATATATTTT.

The V gene is TRBV27, the J gene TRBJ2-7; 9 nucleotides line up with TRBD1. V shed 8 bases and J 6 bases; nucleotides not matched to a gene: 2. Germline values: CDR1 MNHEY, CDR2 SMNVEV (reference sequence). The CDR3 loop spans 11 amino acids. The CDR3 region is CASGDRVEQYF. The CDR3 DNA reads as TGTGCCAGCGGGGACAGGGTCGAGCAGTACTTC.

The V call is TRBV6-1, the J call TRBJ1-6; no clear D. This CDR3 region has 14 residues. The V end was cut by 3 bases, the J end by 8 bases, with 11 bases between. Germline V gives CDR1 MNHNS, CDR2 SASEGT. CDR3 residues: CASSDPGVDSPLHF. In DNA form, the CDR3 reads TGTGCCAGCAGTGATCCCGGGGTAGATTCACCCCTCCACTTT.